The source of this T cell receptor beta chain is a study of blood T cells in healthy people across ages. Regarding this clonotype: Its specificity is not known.

Germline V gives CDR1 SQVTM, CDR2 ANQGSEA. This CDR3 has 14 amino acids. With V trimmed by 6 bases and J by 2 bases, 4 bases remained unmatched. Study-wide points: Whereas aged donors had fewer naive CD4+ cells, long-lived donors had more of them and higher diversity.

Sample-barcoded 5' priming and a J-beta primer mix drove a second PCR of roughly 6 to 12 cycles. Every sample gave at least 2.5 million paired-end reads containing CDR3. TCRdb re-analysed the 5' RACE reads in MiXCR, keeping a single row per CDR3 protein. The table has 1.2 million to 1.5 million distinct CDR3 sequences, roughly 40% seen once; the top ten hold roughly 8.2%. In terms of origin and age, donors were healthy Caucasian individuals from Russia aged roughly 6 to 95. The receptor comes from a young woman in good health. The specimen was blood. The genes are TRBV29-1 and TRBJ2-1, with 10 bases matching TRBD1. This CDR3 is CSVAGTGAYNEQFF. The CDR3 DNA reads as TGCAGCGTAGCCGGGACAGGGGCCTACAATGAGCAGTTCTTC.